The count of the clone carrying this T cell receptor beta chain is one. Its antigen is as yet unknown. The data belong to a study of cytomegalovirus exposure and HLA in healthy donors. Study as a whole: In a previous analysis, nearly 120 million unique TCR beta sequences were found from roughly 200 million T cells.

PCR employed 60 Vbeta and 13 Jbeta primers. Generated by immunoSEQ multiplex PCR, the TCRdb table keeps only in-frame clones and is missing some. The sample lists about 160,000 clones; roughly four fifths were seen once. General observations from the study: In a later analysis, across HLA loci, associated TCR counts were highest for DRB1, lowest for HLA-C. A later analysis appeared to link common viral pathogens to several of the most significant clusters. Some V segments, TRBV6-2 and TRBV6-3 among them, were indistinguishable and were therefore excluded.

Trimming took off 1 base at V and 4 bases at J, with 10 bases between the two ends. CDR3 size: 14 residues. Per the germline V gene, CDR1 is SGHTA and CDR2 is FQGNSA. Sequencing was done on a sample of PBMCs. The genes are TRBV7-2 and TRBJ2-5; no firm D call. This receptor was identified in a man aged 45 to 65 in good health and CMV-seropositive. CDR3 protein: CASSLGFRLETQYF. For the CDR3, the DNA is TGTGCCAGCAGCTTAGGATTCAGGTTAGAGACCCAGTACTTC.